Listed below are T cell receptor beta chains from one sample, sequenced in a study of blood T cell repertoires in COVID-19. This table comes from immunoSEQ multiplex PCR, and its TCRdb copy is limited to in-frame clones, with some not included. The sample yields about 91,000 clones, more than 75% seen once. The specimen sequenced was peripheral blood. These receptor sequences come from a woman of 80 years or more with active COVID-19. The CDR3 runs from the conserved cysteine through the conserved F or W. A D gene is named only where the DNA matches it firmly.

v_call,d_call,j_call,cdr3_length,cdr3_aa
TRBV3-1/TRBV3-2,TRBD2,TRBJ2-2,18,CASSRRPGLAGAGGELFF
TRBV28,-,TRBJ2-1,12,CASSPRGSEQFF
TRBV9,-,TRBJ2-1,14,CASSPQGSYNEQFF
TRBV5-4,-,TRBJ2-3,16,CASSLGPSPIADTQYF
TRBV19,-,TRBJ2-4,14,CASRDRLAKNIQYF
TRBV4-1,-,TRBJ1-2,16,CASSPLTDRPIYGYTF
TRBV7-3,-,TRBJ2-2,15,CASSGGVAFSGELFF
TRBV7-3,TRBD2,TRBJ2-3,17,CASSPWGSGISTDTQYF
TRBV7-2,-,TRBJ2-5,14,CASSPTGRGETQYF
TRBV18,TRBD1,TRBJ2-7,16,CASSPPRGTGSYEQYF
TRBV20-1,TRBD2,TRBJ2-1,11,CSASREGQRFF
TRBV7-2,-,TRBJ1-2,15,CASSLGRGRGYGYTF
TRBV6-6,-,TRBJ1-4,14,CASSYRQGWEKLFF
TRBV6-2/TRBV6-3,-,TRBJ1-6,14,CASSRMTGNSPLHF
TRBV4-3,TRBD1,TRBJ1-3,15,CASSRGTGSGNTIYF
TRBV7-9,-,TRBJ1-2,17,CASSLGPGGGRPYGYTF
TRBV24-1,TRBD1,TRBJ1-1,15,CATEFTGVWDTEAFF
TRBV4-1,-,TRBJ2-7,14,CASSHEKSGYEQYF
TRBV5-1,TRBD2,TRBJ2-1,15,CASSWGLAEGSIIFF
TRBV28,-,TRBJ2-7,15,CASSSSGLPPYEQYF
TRBV10-2,TRBD2,TRBJ2-1,16,CASRGLAPRLYNEQFF
TRBV7-3,-,TRBJ2-1,14,CASSLFSGSNEQFF
TRBV7-9,TRBD2,TRBJ2-7,14,CATGAGAISDEQYF
TRBV27,-,TRBJ2-5,13,CASTPGGGEAQYF
TRBV2,-,TRBJ2-7,14,CASSEGAATSPGYF
TRBV9,-,TRBJ2-3,16,CASSVFGPWGTDTQYF
TRBV7-9,-,TRBJ1-6,15,CASSSYGGYNSPLHF
TRBV7-9,-,TRBJ1-2,13,CASSLTNSGGYTF
TRBV11-2,TRBD2,TRBJ2-3,16,CASRYSGRGGTDTQYF
TRBV2,TRBD1,TRBJ1-4,15,CASTLTGTGPEKLFF
TRBV5-4,TRBD2,TRBJ2-1,17,CASSLTLLAGGSNEQFF